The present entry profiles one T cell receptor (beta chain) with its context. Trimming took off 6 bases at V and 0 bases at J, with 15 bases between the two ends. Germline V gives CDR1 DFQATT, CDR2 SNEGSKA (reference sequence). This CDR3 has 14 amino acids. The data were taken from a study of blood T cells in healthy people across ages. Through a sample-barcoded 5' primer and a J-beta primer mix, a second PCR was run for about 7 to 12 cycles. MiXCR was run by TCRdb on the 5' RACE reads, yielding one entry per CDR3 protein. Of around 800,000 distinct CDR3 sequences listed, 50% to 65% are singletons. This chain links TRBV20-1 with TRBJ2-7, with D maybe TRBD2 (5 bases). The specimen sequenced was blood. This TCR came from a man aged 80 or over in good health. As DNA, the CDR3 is TGCAGTGCAACCGTGAGCGGCAGCTCCTACGAGCAGTACTTC. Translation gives CSATVSGSSYEQYF.